This T cell receptor beta chain originates from a study of Graves' ophthalmopathy and Graves' hyperthyroidism. The authors amplified TCR beta CDR3 regions, and they did so from RNA transcripts for repertoire sequencing. Scientists carried out first-round RT-PCR using HTBI primers and then a second-round multiplex PCR. TCRdb independently ran MiXCR on the multiplex PCR reads; one entry per CDR3 protein. Of about 380,000 distinct CDR3 sequences in the sample, approximately 15% were seen once. Whole-study results and caveats: An approximately 82% specificity and around 86% sensitivity were achieved by a 13-signature model that separated ophthalmopathy from stable hyperthyroidism. Also, most clonotypes expanded in the thyroid above 0.001 frequency appeared in blood.

This clonotype was recorded many times. Its antigen is as yet unknown. Ineligible for inclusion were patients with other autoimmune diseases, uncontrolled infections, pregnancy or lactation. The diagnosis was founded upon clinical symptoms, serum thyroxine, TRAb, thyroid ultrasound and orbital computed tomography. The germline V gene encodes CDR1 KGHDR and CDR2 SFDVKD. Trimming took 4 bases from V and 1 from J, leaving 10 bases between them. The CDR3 totals 14 residues. The TCR was taken from a woman under 30 with stable Graves' hyperthyroidism. The sequencing sample was made of peripheral blood. The rearrangement uses TRBV24-1 and TRBJ2-7; D might be TRBD1 (6 bases). The chain's CDR3 is CATSDPGQSYEQYF. The DNA of the CDR3 is TGTGCCACCAGTGACCCCGGACAGTCCTACGAGCAGTACTTC.